The sequence of this T cell receptor beta chain was determined in a study of OX40 agonist ivuxolimab in advanced cancers. Study information: Patients received ivuxolimab, an intravenous treatment, every 2 weeks at 0.01 to 10 mg/kg. Having had anti-PD-1, anti-PD-L1 or anti-CTLA-4 therapy before was allowed, and about 42% had some.

CDR3 length equals 16 residues. V lost 8 bases to trimming and J lost 2 bases; unmatched junction nucleotides: 7. Germline V gene lookup returns CDR1 SGHNT and CDR2 YENEEA. The protocol was immunoSEQ multiplex PCR, while the TCRdb copy is restricted to in-frame clones and leaves out a portion. Seen here are 80,000 or so clones, 84% observed once, and the top ten hold around 7.2%. This chain links TRBV11-3 with TRBJ2-6, with TRBD1 matching over 9 bases. The clonotype was recovered from an adult with an advanced solid tumor such as melanoma, head and neck, liver or kidney cancer. This specimen consisted of CD4+ or CD8+ T cells sorted from blood, obtained in a trial of the OX40 agonist ivuxolimab. This CDR3 is CASRGQGKPGANVLTF. As DNA, the CDR3 is TGTGCCAGCCGGGGACAGGGAAAGCCTGGGGCCAACGTCCTGACTTTC. The variable domain in full, with the rest retrieved from reference TRBV11-3 and TRBJ2-6, is EAGVVQSPRYKIIEKKQPVAFWCNPISGHNTLYWYLQNLGQGPELLIRYENEEAVDDSQLPKDRFSAERLKGVDSTLKIQPAELGDSAVYLCASRGQGKPGANVLTFGAGSRLTVL.